This entry lists 23 T cell receptor beta chains sequenced from one sample in a study of cytomegalovirus exposure and HLA in healthy donors. Both 60 Vbeta primers and 13 Jbeta primers went into the PCR. The assay was immunoSEQ multiplex PCR, and TCRdb's table has in-frame clones only and misses some. Of approximately 110,000 clones listed, 83% are singletons. Sample: PBMCs. These receptors came from a man aged 18 to 30 in good health and CMV-seronegative.

The chain joins TRBV6-1 to TRBJ1-1; TRBD1 is a possible D gene (5 bases). The CDR3 spans 14 residues. The ends were cut back, 8 bases at V and 1 base at J, with 14 bases in the middle. In germline, CDR1 is MNHNS, CDR2 SASEGT. CDR3 in DNA: TGTGCCAGCTTTCCCCAGGGTCCGAACACTGAAGCTTTCTTT. It codes for CASFPQGPNTEAFF.

CDR3 nucleotide sequence: TGTGCCAGCAGCTTGAGTCACACCGACTACGAGCAGTACTTC. Translation gives CASSLSHTDYEQYF. The rearrangement links TRBV5-6 to TRBJ2-5; D is undetermined. Near its end, the DNA agrees better with TRBJ2-7, so the J call may be wrong. Germline V gene lookup returns CDR1 SGHDT and CDR2 YYEEEE. This CDR3 spans 14 amino acids.

The rearrangement joins TRBV19 to TRBJ1-1, with 9 bases fitting TRBD1. The CDR3 is made up of 17 amino acids. Germline loops: CDR1 LNHDA, CDR2 SQIVND (reference sequence). Unmatched junction bases numbered 9, after V lost 4 bases and J lost 0 bases. The CDR3 loop is CASSKLGQGLLNTEAFF. CDR3 nucleotide sequence: TGTGCCAGTAGTAAACTGGGACAGGGATTGCTGAACACTGAAGCTTTCTTT. The entire variable domain, with the rest obtained from reference TRBV19 and TRBJ1-1, is as follows: DGGITQSPKYLFRKEGQNVTLSCEQNLNHDAMYWYRQDPGQGLRLIYYSQIVNDFQKGDIAEGYSVSREKKESFPLTVTSAQKNPTAFYLCASSKLGQGLLNTEAFFGQGTRLTVV.

In this sample, this clone turned up once. The junction departs from germline at one end; a sequencing error may be responsible. The V and J genes are TRBV29-1 and TRBJ1-2; D ambiguous. Germline assignment: CDR1 SQVTM and CDR2 ANQGSEA. The CDR3 covers 10 residues. The CDR3 region is CSVDHYGYTF. CDR3 DNA: TGCAGCGTTGATCACTACGGCTACACCTTC.

V usage is TRBV19 and J usage is TRBJ1-1; D is ambiguous. The V gene lost 5 bases and the J gene lost 2 bases, with 12 bases spanning the gap. This CDR3 contains 14 residues. CDR1 and CDR2 from the germline V gene are LNHDA and SQIVND (reference sequence). CDR3 sequence reads: CASSPPGSNTEAFF. The CDR3 DNA sequence: TGTGCCAGTAGTCCTCCGGGAAGTAACACTGAAGCTTTCTTT.

The CDR3 DNA follows: TGTGCCAGCAGCCCAGGGGGCAGCTATGGCTACACCTTC. Translation: CASSPGGSYGYTF. The rearrangement joins TRBV11-3 to TRBJ1-2; 8 bases agree with TRBD1. After removal of 5 bases from V and 4 bases from J, the junction contained 3 bases not matched to a gene. The length of the CDR3 is 13 residues. Germline assignment: CDR1 SGHNT and CDR2 YENEEA. The variable domain in full, completed from reference TRBV11-3 and TRBJ1-2, reads EAGVVQSPRYKIIEKKQPVAFWCNPISGHNTLYWYLQNLGQGPELLIRYENEEAVDDSQLPKDRFSAERLKGVDSTLKIQPAELGDSAVYLCASSPGGSYGYTFGSGTRLTVV.

V is TRBV4-1 and J is TRBJ2-2, with D hard to call. The V gene lost 1 base and the J gene lost 5 bases, with 17 bases spanning the gap. The CDR3 length is 17 residues. Germline V lookup: CDR1 MGHRA, CDR2 YSYEKL. The CDR3 coding sequence is TGCGCCAGCAGCCAAGTAGATCTAGGCCTTCGAACCGGGGAGCTGTTTTTT. Translating gives CASSQVDLGLRTGELFF.

The rearrangement joins TRBV28 to TRBJ2-7; weak D call: TRBD1 (8 bases). The V end lost 6 bases, the J end lost 6 bases, and 18 bases lay between the germline ends. The CDR3 has 14 amino acids. Germline assignment: CDR1 MDHEN and CDR2 SYDVKM. CDR3 region: CASRPTGGGGEQYF. The CDR3 DNA reads TGTGCCAGCAGGCCAACAGGGGGAGGGGGCGAGCAGTACTTC. Variable domain in full (rest from reference TRBV28 and TRBJ2-7): DVKVTQSSRYLVKRTGEKVFLECVQDMDHENMFWYRQDPGLGLRLIYFSYDVKMKEKGDIPEGYSVSREKKERFSLILESASTNQTSMYLCASRPTGGGGEQYFGPGTRLTVT.

V gene TRBV5-1 combines with J gene TRBJ2-1; TRBD1 might be the D (6 bases). This CDR3 region has 13 residues. Trimming stripped 7 bases from V and 6 bases from J, with 14 bases between. Germline V gene sequence: CDR1 SGHRS, CDR2 YFSETQ. This chain's CDR3 is CASRRTGSNEQFF. Written as DNA, the CDR3 is TGCGCCAGCCGGCGTACAGGGAGCAATGAGCAGTTCTTC.

The chain uses TRBV5-6 and TRBJ1-2; TRBD1 is a possible D gene (5 bases). The CDR3 spans 13 residues. The germline V gene encodes CDR1 SGHDT and CDR2 YYEEEE. The V end was cut by 3 bases, the J end by 3 bases, with 9 bases between. In nucleotides, the CDR3 is TGTGCCAGCAGCTCGGGGGACGACTATGGCTACACCTTC. It specifies CASSSGDDYGYTF.

The J gene is TRBJ1-1, the V gene TRBV20-1; 8 bases map to TRBD1. Germline trimming cut 6 bases from V and 10 bases from J; bases unmatched to any gene: 4. This CDR3 has 10 residues. Per germline, CDR1 DFQATT and CDR2 SNEGSKA (reference sequence). The CDR3 protein is CSAQGAGAFF. The CDR3 bases are TGCAGTGCGCAGGGGGCAGGAGCTTTCTTT.

V and J are TRBV7-2 and TRBJ2-5; a possible D gene is TRBD2 (7 bases). In germline, CDR1 is SGHTA, CDR2 FQGNSA. This CDR3 comprises 18 residues. V was trimmed by 5 bases and J by 5 bases, leaving 27 bases between them. CDR3 bases: TGTGCCAGCAGCCCTCGAAGGGGGGGGTCCGGGCGTCAGGAGACCCAGTACTTC. Residues: CASSPRRGGSGRQETQYF.

This clone has a handful of counts. The V and J genes are TRBV28 and TRBJ2-7; weak D call: TRBD2 (5 bases). The CDR3 is made up of 14 amino acids. Trimming left V 5 bases short and J 3 bases short, with 14 bases between. CDR1 and CDR2 (germline): MDHEN, SYDVKM. The CDR3 region has the DNA TGTGCCAGCAGTAGGTGGCTAGCTGGCTACGAGCAGTACTTC. As protein: CASSRWLAGYEQYF.

This clone was recorded a few times. The genes are TRBV4-2 and TRBJ1-4; no clear D gene. Germline-derived CDR1 and CDR2 are LGHNA and YNFKEQ. The CDR3 has 13 residues. Trimming took off 0 bases at V and 15 bases at J, with 14 bases between the two ends. CDR3 sequence reads: CASSQDFSTRVFF. In DNA, the CDR3 is TGTGCCAGCAGCCAAGATTTTAGTACGCGTGTGTTTTTT.

V is TRBV15 and J is TRBJ2-7, with 11 bases that match TRBD2. The CDR3 length is 16 residues. The germline gives CDR1 LNHNV, CDR2 YYDKDF (reference sequence). The J segment lost 2 bases and the V segment lost 0 bases, leaving 3 bases of the junction unmatched. CDR3 protein: CATSREQGLAAYEQYF. In DNA, the CDR3 is TGTGCCACCAGCAGAGAACAGGGACTAGCGGCCTACGAGCAGTACTTC.

The chain has TRBV14 and TRBJ2-7; 8 bases line up with TRBD1. In germline, CDR1 is SGHDN, CDR2 FVKESK. Losses at the gene ends were 4 bases for V and 3 bases for J; bases not matched to a gene: 11. This CDR3 is built from 16 residues. CDR3 sequence (DNA): TGTGCCAGCAGCCCCAATTGGGGACAGGCAAGCTACGAGCAGTACTTC. This gives the protein CASSPNWGQASYEQYF.

The chain uses TRBV6-1 and TRBJ2-1, with D possibly matching TRBD2 (5 bases). CDR1 is MNHNS, CDR2 SASEGT, per germline. Trimming removed 6 bases at V and 2 bases at J, with 8 bases between. The CDR3 has 13 amino acids. The DNA for the CDR3 is TGTGCCAGCAGACCCGGGGCCTACAATGAGCAGTTCTTC. Its translation is CASRPGAYNEQFF.

The V gene is TRBV18, the J gene TRBJ2-1; 10 nucleotides agree with TRBD2. V dropped 5 bases and J dropped 9; count of bases not matched to a gene: 7. CDR1 is KGHSH, CDR2 LQKENI, per germline. The length of the CDR3 is 14 residues. In DNA form, the CDR3 reads TGTGCCAGCTCATTTGCTAGCGGGAGTGCTGAGCAGTTCTTC. Its translation: CASSFASGSAEQFF.

The chain employs TRBV12-5 and TRBJ2-3, with TRBD2 matching over 10 bases. Germline V gives CDR1 LGHNT, CDR2 FRNRAP. The V gene end was trimmed by 5 bases and the J gene end by 0 bases; junction bases not matched to a gene: 8. The CDR3 covers 17 residues. The CDR3 bases are TGTGCTAGTGGTCGTCCGGGACTAGCGTCTAGCACAGATACGCAGTATTTT. Translated: CASGRPGLASSTDTQYF.

The DNA of the CDR3 is TGCGCCAGCAGCTTGGCCCCAGGGGGTGAAGGAAACATTCAGTACTTC. Amino acids: CASSLAPGGEGNIQYF. The rearrangement links TRBV5-1 to TRBJ2-4, with 7 bases lining up with TRBD1. The CDR3 extends over 16 amino acids. Trimming removed 0 bases from V and 6 bases from J; junction bases left unmatched: 9. CDR1 SGHRS and CDR2 YFSETQ come from the germline V gene.

The rearrangement joins TRBV27 to TRBJ1-1; D is uncertain. The V and J ends lost 10 bases and 6 bases respectively, with 15 bases between them. This CDR3 comprises 12 residues. CDR1 MNHEY and CDR2 SMNVEV come from the germline V gene (reference sequence). The CDR3 DNA reads TGTGCCACCTTCAAGACACCCTCTGAAGCTTTCTTT. Protein product: CATFKTPSEAFF.

J is TRBJ1-2 and V is TRBV27, with TRBD1 matching over 9 bases. V shed 3 bases, J shed 7 bases, and the junction held 6 bases outside the gene matches. Per the germline V gene, CDR1 is MNHEY and CDR2 is SMNVEV (reference sequence). The CDR3 covers 14 residues. The CDR3 loop is CASSFWVTGGGYTF. The CDR3 nucleotides are TGTGCCAGCAGTTTTTGGGTGACAGGGGGTGGCTACACCTTC.

The V call is TRBV14, the J call TRBJ1-3; 7 bases are a match to TRBD1. Germline CDR1 is SGHDN and CDR2 is FVKESK. This CDR3 comprises 16 residues. Germline trimming cut 4 bases from V and 3 bases from J; bases unmatched to any gene: 9. Here the CDR3 DNA reads TGTGCCAGCAGCCTACCTATACAGGGGATTGGAAACACCATATATTTT. It specifies CASSLPIQGIGNTIYF.